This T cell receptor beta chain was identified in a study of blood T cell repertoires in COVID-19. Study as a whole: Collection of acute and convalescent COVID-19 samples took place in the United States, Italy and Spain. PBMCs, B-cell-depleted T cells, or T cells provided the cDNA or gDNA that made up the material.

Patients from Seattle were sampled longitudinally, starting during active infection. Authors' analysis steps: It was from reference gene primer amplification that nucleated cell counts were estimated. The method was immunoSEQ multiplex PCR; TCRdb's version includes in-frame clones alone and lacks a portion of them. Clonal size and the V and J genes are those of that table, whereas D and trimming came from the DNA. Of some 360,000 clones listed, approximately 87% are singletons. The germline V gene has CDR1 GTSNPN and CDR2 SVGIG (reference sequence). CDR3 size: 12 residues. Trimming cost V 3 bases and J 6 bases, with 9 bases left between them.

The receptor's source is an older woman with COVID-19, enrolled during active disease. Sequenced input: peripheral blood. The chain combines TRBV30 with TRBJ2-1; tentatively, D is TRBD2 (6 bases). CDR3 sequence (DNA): TGTGCCTGGAGCTCCGGGGGCAATGAGCAGTTCTTC. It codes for CAWSSGGNEQFF.